This record concerns one T cell receptor beta chain sequence. The antigen is unknown. Some clones are missing from TCRdb's copy, which holds only in-frame ones; the method was immunoSEQ multiplex PCR. The data hold under 500,000 clones, with about 92% observed a single time. The sample originates from a study of Ad26.COV2.S vaccination and SARS-CoV-2 variants. Study at large: Once, or twice with 56 days between doses, Ad26.COV2.S was given intramuscularly. Study observations and caveats: For non-spike TCRs, breadth in vaccine recipients resembled that in placebo recipients. People given the vaccine had a wider spike-specific TCR breadth than placebo recipients did.

The CDR3 length is 17 residues. The germline V gene has CDR1 KGHSH and CDR2 LQKENI. V lost 5 bases and J 0 bases, leaving 16 bases between the germline ends. The treatment was: 15 to 20 received Ad26.COV2.S at low or high dose, single or two shots; 5 received placebo; per-sample allocation not given. Specimen acquisition occurred on day 63 following the initial vaccine or placebo injection. Sample: peripheral blood, taken in a trial of Ad26.COV2.S vaccine versus placebo. The chain couples TRBV18 to TRBJ1-4; D gene ambiguous. The receptor comes from a person between 18 and 59 years old who received the Ad26.COV2.S COVID-19 vaccine or a placebo. Here the CDR3 DNA reads TGTGCCAGCTCATCGTTGGGCCTCGTTGCAACTAATGAAAAACTGTTTTTT. Protein: CASSSLGLVATNEKLFF.